The clone carrying this T cell receptor beta chain was seen ten or more times. This sample also contains other DNA sequences that code for the same CDR3. Each patient came to thyroid surgery without any prior treatment (of any kind). Authors' processing steps: Building a distant-metastasis classifier for papillary thyroid cancer drew on CDR3 differences across clinicopathological groups. Using MiXCR, TCRdb reanalyzed the PCR reads. These V and J calls originate from TCRdb's pipeline instead of the authors' own analysis. The sample consists of about 69,000 clones, 12% to 15% of them appearing once. This sample is part of a study of metastatic and nonmetastatic thyroid tumors. The CDR3 covers 17 residues. Trimming removed 4 bases from V and 4 bases from J, with 21 bases in between. Per the germline V gene, CDR1 is LNHDA and CDR2 is SQIVND (reference sequence).

Material: blood. The source of this sequence is a male donor with papillary thyroid cancer or a benign thyroid nodule (not recorded which). Some clones in this sample may be carry-over from other donors' samples. The chain employs TRBV19 and TRBJ2-3, with D possibly TRBD1 on 6 matching bases. The CDR3 sequence is CASSTSTDSFRSDTQYF. The CDR3 DNA follows: TGTGCCAGTAGTACGTCGACGGACAGTTTTAGGTCAGATACGCAGTATTTT. Full variable domain (remainder filled in from reference TRBV19 and TRBJ2-3): DGGITQSPKYLFRKEGQNVTLSCEQNLNHDAMYWYRQDPGQGLRLIYYSQIVNDFQKGDIAEGYSVSREKKESFPLTVTSAQKNPTAFYLCASSTSTDSFRSDTQYFGPGTRLTVL.